This T cell receptor beta chain was sequenced for a study of T-cell memory formation after mild COVID-19. The CDR3 length is 13 residues. V lost 8 bases to trimming and J lost 10 bases; unmatched junction nucleotides: 13. Germline loops: CDR1 MNHEY, CDR2 SVGEGT. In TCRdb, the 5' RACE reads were re-called with MiXCR into one record per CDR3 protein. The sample consists of approximately 570,000 distinct CDR3 sequences, roughly 17% of them appearing once. J is TRBJ1-1 and V is TRBV6-2 or TRBV6-3, with 7 bases matching TRBD1. The TCR was taken from an adult woman who had mild COVID-19 (a few samples of this study predate the infection). Cell type and time point are not known. The specimen sequenced was PBMCs or a T cell subset sorted from them (not recorded which). The CDR3 loop is CASGTFQGVGAFF. CDR3 sequence (DNA): TGTGCCAGCGGAACATTCCAGGGGGTAGGAGCTTTCTTT.